This T cell receptor beta chain originates from a study of blood T cell repertoires in COVID-19. Study-wide context: The origin of the acute and convalescent COVID-19 samples was the United States, Italy and Spain. T cells, B-cell-depleted T cells, or PBMCs provided the cDNA or gDNA that served as material.

In the original workflow: Nucleated cell number was recorded as an estimate derived from reference gene primer amplification. Using immunoSEQ multiplex PCR, the repertoire was profiled, and TCRdb retains in-frame clones only, with some absent. From that table come the V and J calls and clone size; the DNA was used to work out D and trimming. The table has roughly 14,000 clones, around 88% seen once. This clone ranks as medium-sized. Source material: peripheral blood. The TCR comes from a human donor in a cohort sampled during active COVID-19.

CDR3 sequence reads: CASSQGQPNLPPYGYTF. The DNA for the CDR3 is TGTGCCAGCAGCCAGGGACAGCCAAATCTGCCCCCCTATGGCTACACCTTC. The chain couples TRBV4-2 to TRBJ1-2, with TRBD1 matching 7 bases. This CDR3 comprises 17 residues. Germline trimming cut 3 bases from V and 4 bases from J; bases unmatched to any gene: 14. Germline-derived CDR1 and CDR2 are LGHNA and YNFKEQ.